Listed here are 17 T cell receptor beta chains from one sample, sequenced in a study of cytomegalovirus exposure and HLA in healthy donors. Primers: 60 Vbeta forward and 13 Jbeta reverse. The repertoire was sequenced with immunoSEQ multiplex PCR; TCRdb's copy has only in-frame clones and lacks some. The table includes fewer than 250,000 clones, about 77% detected once. Sequenced input: PBMCs. The receptors originated from a man in his thirties or forties in good health and CMV-seropositive.

The rearrangement links TRBV6-5 to TRBJ2-3; possible D gene TRBD1, 5 bases. The CDR3 extends over 11 amino acids. The ends were cut back, 5 bases at V and 6 bases at J, with 6 bases in the middle. CDR1 and CDR2 (germline): MNHEY, SVGAGI. CDR3 sequence: CASSGADTQYF. The CDR3 nucleotides are TGTGCCAGCAGTGGGGCGGATACGCAGTATTTT.

V and J are TRBV4-3 and TRBJ2-3, with a tentative D call TRBD2 (7 bases). The germline V gene has CDR1 LGHNA and CDR2 YSLEER. This CDR3 contains 16 residues. Trimming stripped 2 bases from V and 3 bases from J, with 15 bases between. The CDR3 protein is CASSQRGGGKTDTQYF. DNA for the CDR3: TGCGCCAGCAGCCAAAGGGGGGGCGGAAAAACAGATACGCAGTATTTT.

The chain has TRBV2 and TRBJ1-4; D is unresolved. The CDR3 has 14 amino acids. Germline V gives CDR1 SNHLY, CDR2 FYNNEI. V gave up 6 bases and J gave up 8 bases, with 16 bases separating them. In nucleotides, the CDR3 is TGTGCCAGCAGCCCGACCCGGAGTCAAGAAAAACTGTTTTTT. Its translation is CASSPTRSQEKLFF.

This chain joins TRBV2 and TRBJ2-2, with 12 bases fitting TRBD2. The CDR3 sequence is 17 residues long. The J segment lost 2 bases and the V segment lost 3 bases, leaving 4 bases of the junction unmatched. The germline gives CDR1 SNHLY, CDR2 FYNNEI. CDR3 in amino acids: CASSDETSGRNTGELFF. The CDR3 bases are TGTGCCAGCAGTGATGAGACTAGCGGGAGAAACACCGGGGAGCTGTTTTTT.

The chain couples TRBV5-1 to TRBJ2-6; D is perhaps TRBD1 (6 bases). Germline CDR1 SGHRS, CDR2 YFSETQ. This CDR3 comprises 16 residues. V was pared by 0 bases and J by 7 bases, with 14 bases between. CDR3 protein: CASSLGGTSPANVLTF. The CDR3 DNA follows: TGCGCCAGCAGCTTGGGGGGGACATCACCCGCCAACGTCCTGACTTTC.

This chain links TRBV7-6 with TRBJ2-7; D is perhaps TRBD2 (6 bases). Trimming stripped 5 bases from V and 3 bases from J, with 17 bases between. Germline V gene data show CDR1 as SGHVS and CDR2 as FNYEAQ. This CDR3 comprises 15 residues. This CDR3 is CASSPSTSPNYEQYF. In DNA form, the CDR3 reads TGTGCCAGCAGCCCAAGCACTAGCCCCAACTACGAGCAGTACTTC.

CDR3 residues: CASSLQGAFYEQYF. The CDR3, as DNA: TGTGCCAGCAGCTTGCAGGGCGCCTTCTACGAGCAGTACTTC. The chain employs TRBV5-4 and TRBJ2-5; a weak D match, TRBD1 (5 bases). The end of the DNA is better explained by TRBJ2-7, so the J call may be wrong. The CDR3 has 14 residues. The germline CDR1 and CDR2 sequences are SGHNT and YYREEE (reference sequence).

J is TRBJ1-5 and V is TRBV5-1; the D gene is possibly TRBD1 (5 bases). CDR1 and CDR2 from the germline V gene are SGHRS and YFSETQ. The CDR3 consists of 14 residues. V gave up 1 base and J gave up 5 bases, with 10 bases separating them. The CDR3 DNA is TGCGCCAGCAGCTTGTCGGGGGAGGATCAGCCCCAGCATTTT. Translated: CASSLSGEDQPQHF.

The CDR3 DNA reads TGTGCCAGCGCACCTGGGGGGGTGCACACTGAAGCTTTCTTT. The encoded protein is CASAPGGVHTEAFF. The chain employs TRBV7-3 and TRBJ1-1, with D tentatively TRBD1 (5 bases). The CDR3 is 14 amino acids. Per germline, CDR1 SGHTA and CDR2 FQGTGA. The V end lost 8 bases, the J end lost 3 bases, and 16 bases lay between the germline ends.

The chain links TRBV6-1 to TRBJ2-5; TRBD1 aligns across 11 bases. The J call may be wrong; the DNA end is better matched by TRBJ2-7. The CDR3 length is 14 residues. Per the germline V gene, CDR1 is MNHNS and CDR2 is SASEGT. DNA of the CDR3: TGTGCCAGCAGTAGGACAGGGGGCTCTTACGAGCAGTACTTC. As protein: CASSRTGGSYEQYF.

The chain carries TRBV27 and TRBJ2-1, with a possible D match to TRBD2 (6 bases). Trimming stripped 4 bases from V and 1 base from J, with 14 bases between. The CDR3 runs to 16 residues. CDR1 is MNHEY and CDR2 is SMNVEV in the germline V gene (reference sequence). The CDR3 loop reads CASSSASAVSYNEQFF. CDR3 bases: TGTGCCAGCAGTTCAGCTAGCGCGGTGTCCTACAATGAGCAGTTCTTC.

The rearrangement joins TRBV9 to TRBJ2-5; 10 bases fit TRBD2. Germline V gives CDR1 SGDLS, CDR2 YYNGEE. The CDR3 loop spans 14 amino acids. Trimming cost V 4 bases and J 5 bases; bases outside gene matches: 5. The CDR3 reads CASSPTLAGETQYF. DNA of the CDR3: TGTGCCAGCAGCCCCACACTAGCGGGGGAGACCCAGTACTTC.

The V gene is TRBV7-9, the J gene TRBJ2-7; TRBD1 aligns across 8 bases. The CDR3 loop spans 14 amino acids. With 5 bases clipped from V and 7 bases from J, the junction kept 10 bases outside the gene matches. Germline V gene sequence: CDR1 SEHNR, CDR2 FQNEAQ (reference sequence). The CDR3 bases are TGTGCCAGCAGCCCCAGGGGGCCGTCTAGTGAGCAGTACTTC. Amino acids: CASSPRGPSSEQYF.

This clone was observed a few times. The chain has TRBV19 and TRBJ2-5, with D possibly TRBD2 on 6 matching bases. V lost 5 bases to trimming and J lost 1 base, with 14 bases between them. There are 15 residues in the CDR3. Per germline, CDR1 LNHDA and CDR2 SQIVND (reference sequence). The CDR3 nucleotides are TGTGCCAGTAGTCCCTTAGCGGACCTCCAAGAGACCCAGTACTTC. Amino acid sequence: CASSPLADLQETQYF.

The chain links TRBV7-2 to TRBJ2-1; 9 bases align to TRBD2. The germline V gene encodes CDR1 SGHTA and CDR2 FQGNSA. Trimming removed 3 bases from V and 4 bases from J; junction bases left unmatched: 4. This CDR3 comprises 15 residues. CDR3 bases: TGTGCCAGCAGCTTGAGCGGGAGGACTTACAATGAGCAGTTCTTC. It encodes CASSLSGRTYNEQFF.

This rearrangement joins TRBV6-1 to TRBJ2-5; 9 nucleotides agree with TRBD1. Per germline, CDR1 MNHNS and CDR2 SASEGT. This CDR3 is 14 amino acids long. Trimming removed 3 bases from V and 3 bases from J; junction bases left unmatched: 2. CDR3 coding DNA: TGTGCCAGCAGTGACTGGACAGGGGAAGAGACCCAGTACTTC. This sequence encodes CASSDWTGEETQYF.

CDR3 DNA: TGTGCCAGCAGCCACGGCCTAGCGGGAGACCATGAGCAGTTCTTC. This encodes CASSHGLAGDHEQFF. The gene calls are TRBV11-3 and TRBJ2-1; 10 nucleotides match TRBD2. Germline CDR1 SGHNT, CDR2 YENEEA. The ends lost 5 bases at V and 8 bases at J; junction bases unmatched: 9. This CDR3 has 15 residues.